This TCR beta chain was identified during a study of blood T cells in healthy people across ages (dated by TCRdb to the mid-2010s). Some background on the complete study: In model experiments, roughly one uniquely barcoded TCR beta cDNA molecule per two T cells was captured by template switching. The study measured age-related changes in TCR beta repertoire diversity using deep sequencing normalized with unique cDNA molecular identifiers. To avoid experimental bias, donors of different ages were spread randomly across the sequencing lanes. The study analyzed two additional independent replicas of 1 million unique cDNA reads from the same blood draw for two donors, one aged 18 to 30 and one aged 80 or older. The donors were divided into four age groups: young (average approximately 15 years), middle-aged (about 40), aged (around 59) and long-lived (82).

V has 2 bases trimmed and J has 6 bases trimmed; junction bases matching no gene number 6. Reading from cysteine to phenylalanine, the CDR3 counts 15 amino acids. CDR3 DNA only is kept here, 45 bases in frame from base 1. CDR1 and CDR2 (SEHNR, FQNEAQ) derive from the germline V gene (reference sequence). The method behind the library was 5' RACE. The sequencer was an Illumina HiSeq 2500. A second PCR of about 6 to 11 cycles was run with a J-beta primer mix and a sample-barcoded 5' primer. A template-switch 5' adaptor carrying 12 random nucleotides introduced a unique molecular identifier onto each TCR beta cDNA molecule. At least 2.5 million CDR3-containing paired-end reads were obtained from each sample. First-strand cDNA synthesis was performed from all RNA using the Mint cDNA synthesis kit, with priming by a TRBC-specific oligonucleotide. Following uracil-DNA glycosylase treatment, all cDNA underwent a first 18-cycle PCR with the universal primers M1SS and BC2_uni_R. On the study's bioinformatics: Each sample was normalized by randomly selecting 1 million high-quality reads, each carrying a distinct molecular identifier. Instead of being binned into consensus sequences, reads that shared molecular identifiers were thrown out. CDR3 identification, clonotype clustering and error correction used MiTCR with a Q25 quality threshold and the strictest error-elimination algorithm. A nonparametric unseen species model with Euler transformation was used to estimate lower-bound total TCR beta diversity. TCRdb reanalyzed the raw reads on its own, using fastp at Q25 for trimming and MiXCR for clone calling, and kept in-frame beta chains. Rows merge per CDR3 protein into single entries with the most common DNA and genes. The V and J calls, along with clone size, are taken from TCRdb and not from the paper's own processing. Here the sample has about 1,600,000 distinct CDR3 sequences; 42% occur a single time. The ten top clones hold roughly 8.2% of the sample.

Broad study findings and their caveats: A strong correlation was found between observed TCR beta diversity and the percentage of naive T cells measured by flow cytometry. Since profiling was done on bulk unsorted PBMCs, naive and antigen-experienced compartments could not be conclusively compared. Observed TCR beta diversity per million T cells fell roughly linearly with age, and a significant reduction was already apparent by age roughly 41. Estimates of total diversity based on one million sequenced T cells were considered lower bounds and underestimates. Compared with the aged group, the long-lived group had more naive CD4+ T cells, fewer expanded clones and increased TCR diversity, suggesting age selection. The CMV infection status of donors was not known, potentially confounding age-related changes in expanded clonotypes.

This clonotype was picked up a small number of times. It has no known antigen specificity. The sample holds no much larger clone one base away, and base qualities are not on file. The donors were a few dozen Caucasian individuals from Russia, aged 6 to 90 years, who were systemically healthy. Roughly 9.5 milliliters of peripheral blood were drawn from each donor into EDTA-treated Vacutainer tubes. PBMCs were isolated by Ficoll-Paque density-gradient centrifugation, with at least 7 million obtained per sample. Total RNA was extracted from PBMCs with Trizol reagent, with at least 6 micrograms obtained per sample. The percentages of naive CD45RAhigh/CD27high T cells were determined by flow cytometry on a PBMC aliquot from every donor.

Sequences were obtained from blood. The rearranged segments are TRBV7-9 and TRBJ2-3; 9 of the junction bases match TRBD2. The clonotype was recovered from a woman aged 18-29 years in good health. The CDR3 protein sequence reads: CASSLIGGGADTQYF. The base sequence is TGTGCCAGCAGCTTAATCGGCGGGGGGGCGGATACGCAGTATTTT.